Detailed here is one T cell receptor (beta chain). The data belong to a study of blood T cell repertoires in COVID-19. Across the whole study: Whether acute or convalescent, the COVID-19 samples came from the United States, Italy and Spain.

The data were produced by immunoSEQ multiplex PCR, yet TCRdb's version contains in-frame clones alone and is incomplete. The data contain 100,000 to 150,000 clones, approximately 84% of them singletons. Sequencing input: peripheral blood. The source of this sequence is a woman aged 25-40 years who had recovered from COVID-19.

CDR3 region: CASALGSYEQYF. CDR3 DNA: TGTGCTAGTGCCTTGGGGAGCTACGAGCAGTACTTC. The chain employs TRBV12-5 and TRBJ2-7; maybe TRBD2 (5 bases). The CDR3 consists of 12 residues. Trimming removed 7 bases at V and 3 bases at J, with 10 bases between. The germline CDR1 and CDR2 sequences are LGHNT and FRNRAP. Filled out from reference TRBV12-5 and TRBJ2-7, the complete variable domain reads DARVTQTPRHKVTEMGQEVTMRCQPILGHNTVFWYRQTMMQGLELLAYFRNRAPLDDSGMPKDRFSAEMPDATLATLKIQPSEPRDSAVYFCASALGSYEQYFGPGTRLTVT.